These 7 T cell receptor beta chains were all obtained from the same sample, sequenced in a study of cytomegalovirus exposure and HLA in healthy donors. PCR amplification relied on 60 Vbeta primers (plus 13 Jbeta primers). The method was immunoSEQ multiplex PCR; TCRdb's version includes in-frame clones alone and lacks a portion of them. In the table there are under 130,000 clones, around 70% of which are singletons. The sequencing sample was made of PBMCs. The receptors stem from a man aged 40-49 years in good health and CMV-seropositive.

The rearrangement links TRBV7-3 to TRBJ2-3; tentatively, D is TRBD1 (6 bases). CDR1 SGHTA and CDR2 FQGTGA come from the germline V gene. The CDR3 has 14 residues. V lost 3 bases, J lost 5 bases, and 12 bases lay in between. The CDR3: CASSFPGVVDTQYF. The CDR3 nucleotides read TGTGCCAGCAGCTTTCCAGGGGTGGTAGATACGCAGTATTTT.

The CDR3, as DNA: TGTGCCAGCAGCGTAGGGACAGCGAATCAGCCCCAGCATTTT. The encoded protein is CASSVGTANQPQHF. The rearrangement links TRBV9 to TRBJ1-5, with D possibly being TRBD1 (6 bases). Trimming took 0 bases from V and 4 from J, leaving 8 bases between them. The germline V gene encodes CDR1 SGDLS and CDR2 YYNGEE. This CDR3 region has 14 residues.

DNA of the CDR3: TGTGCCAGCAGCCCGGGGACAGGGAACGATGAGCAGTTCTTC. As protein: CASSPGTGNDEQFF. The chain joins TRBV7-9 to TRBJ2-1; 9 bases map to TRBD1. Per germline, CDR1 SEHNR and CDR2 FQNEAQ (reference sequence). This CDR3 is built from 14 residues. V trimming: 5 bases; J trimming: 8 bases; junction bases outside the gene matches: 7. Based on the CDR3 plus reference TRBV7-9 and TRBJ2-1, the full variable domain is DTGVSQNPRHKITKRGQNVTFRCDPISEHNRLYWYRQTLGQGPEFLTYFQNEAQLEKSRLLSDRFSAERPKGSFSTLEIQRTEQGDSAMYLCASSPGTGNDEQFFGPGTRLTVL.

This chain uses TRBV7-9 with TRBJ2-5; 13 nucleotides align to TRBD2. The V and J ends lost 3 bases and 2 bases, in that order; junction bases with no gene match: 3. The V gene's germline CDR1 is SEHNR and CDR2 FQNEAQ (reference sequence). The CDR3 is 16 residues long. CDR3 loop: CASSFGTSGKQETQYF. The CDR3 DNA reads TGTGCCAGCAGCTTTGGGACTAGCGGGAAGCAAGAGACCCAGTACTTC.

The V gene is TRBV6-5, the J gene TRBJ1-5, with 8 bases lining up with TRBD1. Germline CDR1 MNHEY, CDR2 SVGAGI. This CDR3 is built from 15 residues. V shed 0 bases, J shed 7 bases, and the junction held 5 bases outside the gene matches. The CDR3 nucleotides read TGTGCCAGCAGTTACTCTGCAGGGGGCGGCCAGCCCCAGCATTTT. Encoded protein: CASSYSAGGGQPQHF.

The chain employs TRBV7-3 and TRBJ2-5, with 7 bases aligning to TRBD1. V dropped 4 bases and J dropped 2; count of bases not matched to a gene: 1. Looked up from germline, CDR1 is SGHTA and CDR2 is FQGTGA. CDR3 size: 13 residues. The CDR3 nucleotides read TGTGCCAGCAGCTCGGGACAGCAAGAGACCCAGTACTTC. It is translated as CASSSGQQETQYF. Together with reference TRBV7-3 and TRBJ2-5, the CDR3 gives the full variable domain: GAGVSQTPSNKVTEKGKYVELRCDPISGHTALYWYRQSLGQGPEFLIYFQGTGAADDSGLPNDRFFAVRPEGSVSTLKIQRTERGDSAVYLCASSSGQQETQYFGPGTRLLVL.

V and J are TRBV27 and TRBJ1-2; D gene ambiguous. The CDR3 sequence is 10 residues long. Trimming cost V 6 bases and J 7 bases, with 6 bases left between them. The germline V gene encodes CDR1 MNHEY and CDR2 SMNVEV (reference sequence). The CDR3 DNA sequence: TGTGCCAGCAGGCTACGTGGCTACACCTTC. Residues: CASRLRGYTF.